A single sample is the source of the 17 T cell receptor beta chains below, sequenced in a study of control samples from healthy donors and cancer patients (TCRdb year 2020). Libraries were prepared through the immunoSEQ multiplex PCR assay. The clones in this table, taken by TCRdb from immuneACCESS, are in-frame only. Not every clone is retained; where verified, under half of the shortfall comes from an unresolved V gene, and the cause of the rest is unknown. This sample is represented by 150,000 to 200,000 clones; just over 90% of them were singletons. Roughly 1.5% of the sample is taken by the ten largest. The material sequenced was blood. The source of these receptors is a man aged 25 to 40 in good health.

V gene TRBV2 combines with J gene TRBJ1-5, with D tentatively TRBD1 (5 bases). Germline lookup yields CDR1 SNHLY and CDR2 FYNNEI. V lost 3 bases, J lost 11 bases, and 11 bases lay in between. CDR3 size: 12 residues. In nucleotides, the CDR3 is TGTGCCAGCAGTGACGAGTGGGGGGCCCAGCATTTT. Amino acid sequence: CASSDEWGAQHF.

V and J are TRBV5-1 and TRBJ1-1, with a weak D call TRBD1 (5 bases). V was clipped by 5 bases and J by 1 base, with 12 bases between them. CDR1 and CDR2 from the germline V gene are SGHRS and YFSETQ. The CDR3 spans 14 residues. Written as DNA, the CDR3 is TGCGCCAGCAGGGGGCTTTGGGAGAACACTGAAGCTTTCTTT. It codes for CASRGLWENTEAFF.

The CDR3 loop reads CASSQRQGLGYTF. The CDR3 bases are TGTGCCAGCAGCCAACGACAGGGGCTCGGCTACACCTTC. This chain connects TRBV14 to TRBJ1-2; 8 bases align to TRBD1. V dropped 2 bases and J dropped 8; count of bases not matched to a gene: 4. Germline CDR1 reads SGHDN; CDR2 reads FVKESK. This CDR3 is built from 13 residues.

The chain carries TRBV27 and TRBJ2-7; TRBD1 aligns across 9 bases. The CDR3 has 16 residues. J gave up 2 bases and V 2 bases, and 7 bases lay outside the gene matches. Germline V gene lookup returns CDR1 MNHEY and CDR2 SMNVEV (reference sequence). The DNA of the CDR3 is TGTGCCAGCAGTTTAGGGCAAAGGGACAGGGCCTACGAGCAGTACTTC. Protein: CASSLGQRDRAYEQYF.

The J gene is TRBJ2-3, the V gene TRBV18; the match to TRBD1 covers 8 bases. Trimming at V came to 6 bases and at J to 1 base, leaving 6 bases not matched to a gene. The CDR3 spans 15 residues. The germline V gene encodes CDR1 KGHSH and CDR2 LQKENI. This CDR3 reads CASSYGQGRTDTQYF. The DNA for the CDR3 is TGTGCCAGCTCCTACGGACAGGGCCGCACAGATACGCAGTATTTT.

CDR3 protein: CASTQGYEQYF. The CDR3 DNA is TGTGCCAGCACCCAGGGTTACGAGCAGTACTTC. V is TRBV7-9 and J is TRBJ2-7; perhaps TRBD1 as D (5 bases). V lost 7 bases, J lost 4 bases, and 8 bases lay in between. This CDR3 region has 11 residues. CDR1 and CDR2 from the germline V gene are SEHNR and FQNEAQ (reference sequence).

The genes are TRBV30 and TRBJ2-1, with no clear D. The V gene lost 4 bases and the J gene lost 9 bases, with 10 bases spanning the gap. Germline-derived CDR1 and CDR2 are GTSNPN and SVGIG (reference sequence). This CDR3 comprises 11 residues. CDR3 DNA: TGTGCCTGGACCCCCCGGACTGAGCAGTTCTTC. Translated, it gives CAWTPRTEQFF.

This clone was observed once. V gene TRBV27 combines with J gene TRBJ1-4; 9 bases map to TRBD1. The V gene end was trimmed by 8 bases and the J gene end by 8 bases; junction bases not matched to a gene: 9. The CDR3 has 14 residues. Germline CDR1 MNHEY, CDR2 SMNVEV (reference sequence). The CDR3 region is CASHPGTGREKLFF. CDR3 DNA: TGTGCCAGCCACCCTGGGACAGGGAGGGAAAAACTGTTTTTT.

V gene TRBV3-1 (or the pseudogene TRBV3-2) combines with J gene TRBJ2-5, with TRBD2 matching over 12 bases. Losses at the gene ends were 3 bases for V and 5 bases for J; bases not matched to a gene: 10. The germline gives CDR1 LGHDT, CDR2 YNNKEL (reference sequence). This CDR3 contains 17 residues. The CDR3 DNA follows: TGTGCCAGCAGCCAGGGCCTACTAGCGGGGGGCGATGAGACCCAGTACTTC. It specifies CASSQGLLAGGDETQYF.

This rearrangement joins TRBV10-3 to TRBJ2-7, with D maybe TRBD2 (6 bases). CDR1 is ENHRY, CDR2 SYGVKD, per germline. V lost 9 bases to trimming and J lost 4 bases, with 10 bases between them. There are 11 residues in the CDR3. This CDR3 is CAIGDSYEQYF. The CDR3 DNA reads TGTGCCATTGGGGACTCTTACGAGCAGTACTTC.

The chain uses TRBV6-5 and TRBJ2-7; D perhaps matches TRBD1 (6 bases). The CDR3 sequence is 13 residues long. Germline CDR1 and CDR2: MNHEY and SVGAGI. The germline V and J ends were trimmed by 5 bases and 3 bases, with 11 bases remaining between them. The CDR3 coding sequence is TGTGCCAGCAGTCGCGAACAGGGCTACGAGCAGTACTTC. Its protein product is CASSREQGYEQYF.

The J gene is TRBJ1-1, the V gene TRBV21-1. TRBV21-1 is annotated as a pseudogene. The CDR3 has 13 amino acids. Here the CDR3 DNA reads TGTGCCAGCACAGGCAGGAGGAACACTGAAGCTTTCTTT. Amino acids: CASTGRRNTEAFF.

The genes are TRBV10-2 and TRBJ1-3, with a weak D call TRBD1 (6 bases). The V gene's germline CDR1 is WSHSY and CDR2 SAAADI. Trimming removed 2 bases from V and 9 bases from J, with 17 bases in between. The CDR3 is 15 amino acids. CDR3 bases: TGCGCCAGCAGTGAGCAGACAGACAGGCTAGGCACCATATATTTT. It specifies CASSEQTDRLGTIYF.

The chain couples TRBV7-9 to TRBJ2-3; D perhaps matches TRBD2 (6 bases). CDR1 and CDR2 (germline): SEHNR, FQNEAQ (reference sequence). This CDR3 has 12 amino acids. CDR3 loop: CAIGEGTDTQYF. The CDR3 DNA sequence: TGTGCTATAGGGGAGGGCACAGATACGCAGTATTTT.

The chain recombines TRBV19 with TRBJ1-6, with D hard to call. Germline V gene data show CDR1 as LNHDA and CDR2 as SQIVND (reference sequence). V lost 1 base to trimming and J lost 13 bases, with 14 bases between them. CDR3 length: 14 amino acids. The CDR3 sequence is CASSIVGPIVPLHF. As DNA, the CDR3 is TGTGCCAGTAGTATAGTGGGCCCTATAGTCCCCCTCCACTTT.

The chain combines TRBV25-1 with TRBJ2-2; TRBD2 agrees at 9 bases. This CDR3 is 13 amino acids long. The germline gives CDR1 MGHDK, CDR2 SYGVNS. J was trimmed by 6 bases and V by 6 bases; bases with no gene match: 2. CDR3 amino acids: CASRRTSAGELFF. CDR3 DNA sequence: TGTGCCAGCAGGAGGACTAGCGCCGGGGAGCTGTTTTTT.

This clone was picked up one time. The chain is built from TRBV5-1 and TRBJ2-5; D is ambiguous. Germline values: CDR1 SGHRS, CDR2 YFSETQ. This CDR3 has 13 residues. V was pared by 3 bases and J by 1 base, with 7 bases between. The CDR3 region has the DNA TGCGCCAGCAGCTCCCCCCCCCAAGAGACCCAGTACTTC. Translated: CASSSPPQETQYF.